This T cell receptor (beta chain) came from a study of sequential checkpoint blockade in melanoma. Sequencing used immunoSEQ multiplex PCR; TCRdb keeps in-frame clones, though not all of them. Here the sample spans about 20,000 clones, 82% being singletons. The treatment was: randomized to nivolumab then ipilimumab (arm A) or the reverse (arm B). DNA-damaging chemotherapy had not been given to any patient beforehand. The V gene lost 2 bases and the J gene lost 1 base, with 14 bases spanning the gap. The CDR3 has 17 amino acids. V gene TRBV23-1 combines with J gene TRBJ1-4, with D unclear. TRBV23-1 carries the ORF label, with uncertain function. The specimen comprised CD8+ T cells sorted from blood (inferred from file names), sampled from a patient given nivolumab and ipilimumab in sequence. The origin of this receptor is a human donor with melanoma. Here the CDR3 reads CASSQPTFGETNEKLFF. CDR3 coding DNA: TGCGCCAGCAGTCAACCGACCTTCGGGGAAACTAATGAAAAACTGTTTTTT.